This T cell receptor beta chain appears in the sequencing data of a study of blood T cell repertoires in COVID-19. Looking at the study overall: T cells, B-cell-depleted T cells, or PBMCs provided the cDNA or gDNA that served as material.

The CDR3 runs 13 residues. Trimming took off 5 bases at V and 9 bases at J, with 14 bases between the two ends. Germline CDR1 is SNHLY and CDR2 is FYNNEI. This clone appeared a single time. Sequencing was performed with immunoSEQ multiplex PCR; in TCRdb, only in-frame clones are kept and a portion is missing. Altogether roughly 140,000 clones are present, roughly three quarters being singletons, with the ten largest covering less than 4.5%. The sequence derives from a man in his 60s with acute or convalescent COVID-19. The rearrangement links TRBV2 to TRBJ2-1, with D possibly TRBD1 on 5 matching bases. The sample taken for sequencing was peripheral blood. CDR3 sequence (DNA): TGTGCCAGCAGTTTTAAGGGGTTTGGTGAGCAGTTCTTC. Its protein is CASSFKGFGEQFF. Full variable domain (remainder filled in from reference TRBV2 and TRBJ2-1): EPEVTQTPSHQVTQMGQEVILRCVPISNHLYFYWYRQILGQKVEFLVSFYNNEISEKSEIFDDQFSVERPDGSNFTLKIRSTKLEDSAMYFCASSFKGFGEQFFGPGTRLTVL.